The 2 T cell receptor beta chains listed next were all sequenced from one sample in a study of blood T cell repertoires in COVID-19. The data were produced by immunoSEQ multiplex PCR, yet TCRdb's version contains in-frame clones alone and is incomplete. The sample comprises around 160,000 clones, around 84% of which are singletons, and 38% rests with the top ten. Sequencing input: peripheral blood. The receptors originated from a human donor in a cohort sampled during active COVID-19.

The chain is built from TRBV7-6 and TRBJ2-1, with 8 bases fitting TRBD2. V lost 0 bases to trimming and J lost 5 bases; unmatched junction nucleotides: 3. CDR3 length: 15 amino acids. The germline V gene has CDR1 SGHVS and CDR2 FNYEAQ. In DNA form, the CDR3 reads TGTGCCAGCAGCTTAGCCCCGGGGGGGGACAATGAGCAGTTCTTC. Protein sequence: CASSLAPGGDNEQFF.

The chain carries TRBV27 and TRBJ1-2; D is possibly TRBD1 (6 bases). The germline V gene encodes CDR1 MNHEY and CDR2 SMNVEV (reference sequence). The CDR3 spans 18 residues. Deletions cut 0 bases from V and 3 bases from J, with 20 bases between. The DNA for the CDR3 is TGTGCCAGCAGTTTATCACCCCCCCGGACAGCGCTAGACTATGGCTACACCTTC. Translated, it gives CASSLSPPRTALDYGYTF.